Listed here are 20 T cell receptor beta chains from one sample, sequenced in a study of T cell repertoires in cytomegalovirus infection. TCRdb redid the calling of the reads with MiXCR, one entry per CDR3 protein. The repertoire holds about 500,000 distinct CDR3 sequences, with around a third as singletons. The antigens of these receptors remain unknown. The sequenced sample was cultured PBMCs, obtained from culture after CMV antigen stimulation. The source of these receptors is a human donor in good health (CMV status not recorded). Some clones in this sample may be carry-over from other donors' samples.

V gene TRBV19 combines with J gene TRBJ2-1; D possibly corresponds to TRBD2 (6 bases). Germline values: CDR1 LNHDA, CDR2 SQIVND (reference sequence). The CDR3 consists of 14 residues. V was pared by 3 bases and J by 4 bases, with 10 bases between. The CDR3 is CASSMTLAYNEQFF. The CDR3 nucleotides read TGTGCCAGTAGTATGACACTAGCTTACAATGAGCAGTTCTTC. Using reference TRBV19 and TRBJ2-1 for the parts outside the CDR3, the full variable domain is DGGITQSPKYLFRKEGQNVTLSCEQNLNHDAMYWYRQDPGQGLRLIYYSQIVNDFQKGDIAEGYSVSREKKESFPLTVTSAQKNPTAFYLCASSMTLAYNEQFFGPGTRLTVL.

This clonotype was counted a few times. V usage is TRBV29-1 and J usage is TRBJ1-2; 7 bases are shared with TRBD1. Germline V lookup: CDR1 SQVTM, CDR2 ANQGSEA. The CDR3 spans 14 residues. Trimming took 7 bases from V and 6 from J; bases not matched to a gene: 14. CDR3 region: CSESRGRGINGYTF. The CDR3 nucleotides are TGCAGCGAGTCAAGGGGGCGCGGAATAAATGGCTACACCTTC.

The V call is TRBV28, the J call TRBJ1-1; TRBD1 agrees at 7 bases. V trimming: 5 bases; J trimming: 4 bases; junction bases outside the gene matches: 4. Germline CDR1 reads MDHEN; CDR2 reads SYDVKM. The CDR3 is 13 residues long. This CDR3 reads CASSKGQSTEAFF. CDR3 in DNA: TGTGCCAGCAGTAAGGGACAGAGCACTGAAGCTTTCTTT.

The rearrangement links TRBV9 to TRBJ2-3; D unresolved. Trimming took off 0 bases at V and 4 bases at J, with 3 bases between the two ends. The CDR3 has 12 residues. CDR1 and CDR2 from the germline V gene are SGDLS and YYNGEE. The CDR3 sequence is CASSVGSDTQYF. CDR3 DNA sequence: TGTGCCAGCAGCGTAGGCTCAGATACGCAGTATTTT.

This chain connects TRBV7-7 to TRBJ2-7; 9 nucleotides line up with TRBD1. This CDR3 region has 15 residues. The germline CDR1 and CDR2 sequences are SSHAT and FNYEAQ (reference sequence). J gave up 5 bases and V 3 bases, and 8 bases lay outside the gene matches. CDR3 loop: CASSFFGTGTNEQYF. The CDR3, as DNA: TGTGCCAGCAGCTTTTTCGGGACAGGGACAAACGAGCAGTACTTC.

This clonotype was detected a few times. The J gene is TRBJ1-2, the V gene TRBV6-5; 7 bases match TRBD1. The CDR3 sequence is 17 residues long. The V segment lost 0 bases and the J segment 4 bases; nucleotides outside the gene matches: 11. Germline CDR1 MNHEY, CDR2 SVGAGI. The CDR3 here is CASSYSPGTEPSYGYTF. The DNA of the CDR3 is TGTGCCAGCAGTTACTCCCCCGGGACAGAACCCTCCTATGGCTACACCTTC.

The rearrangement uses TRBV6-2 or TRBV6-3 and TRBJ2-1, with TRBD1 identical over 8 bases. Germline-derived CDR1 and CDR2 are MNHEY and SVGEGT. The CDR3 covers 16 residues. V trimming: 6 bases; J trimming: 5 bases; junction bases outside the gene matches: 12. CDR3 amino acids: CASSRTGIGLDNEQFF. CDR3 DNA: TGTGCCAGCAGCCGGACAGGGATTGGCCTTGACAATGAGCAGTTCTTC.

This clonotype was seen more than once but under ten times. CDR3 nucleotides: TGTGCCAGCAGGCATGGGACTAGCGGGAGGGCCCACGAGCAGTACGTC. Protein product: CASRHGTSGRAHEQYV. The chain has TRBV6-2 or TRBV6-3 and TRBJ2-7; TRBD2 agrees at 16 bases. CDR3 length equals 16 residues. J was trimmed by 5 bases and V by 6 bases; bases with no gene match: 7. Germline-derived CDR1 and CDR2 are MNHEY and SVGEGT.

V gene TRBV6-1 combines with J gene TRBJ1-5; D ambiguous. The CDR3 has 13 residues. Per germline, CDR1 MNHNS and CDR2 SASEGT. The V and J ends lost 0 bases and 5 bases respectively, with 5 bases between them. The CDR3 sequence: CASSEAYDQPQHF. DNA of the CDR3: TGTGCCAGCAGTGAAGCGTATGATCAGCCCCAGCATTTT.

This clonotype was seen many times. The chain carries TRBV7-2 and TRBJ1-6, with D hard to call. CDR3 length equals 13 residues. The V gene's germline CDR1 is SGHTA and CDR2 FQGNSA. With 7 bases removed from V and 9 bases from J, the gap between germline ends came to 13 bases. The CDR3 is CASTFGDGSPLHF. CDR3 DNA: TGTGCCAGCACCTTCGGTGATGGTTCACCCCTCCACTTT.

This clonotype has only a few counts. The chain is built from TRBV7-2 and TRBJ1-6, with D possibly matching TRBD1 (6 bases). There are 14 residues in the CDR3. Trimming pared 5 bases from V and 7 bases from J, leaving 12 bases between. The germline CDR1 and CDR2 sequences are SGHTA and FQGNSA. CDR3 loop: CASSPRQVNSPLHF. As DNA, the CDR3 is TGTGCCAGCAGCCCTAGACAGGTGAATTCACCCCTCCACTTT.

This clonotype was found a few times. V gene TRBV12-5 combines with J gene TRBJ2-2, with TRBD1 identical over 7 bases. Germline V gives CDR1 LGHNT, CDR2 FRNRAP. The trim removed 6 bases at V and 4 bases at J, leaving 11 bases unmatched. CDR3 length: 16 residues. As DNA, the CDR3 is TGTGCTAGTGGATTTCTCCGACAGGGTATCACCGGGGAGCTGTTTTTT. Residues: CASGFLRQGITGELFF. The variable domain in full, completed from reference TRBV12-5 and TRBJ2-2, reads DARVTQTPRHKVTEMGQEVTMRCQPILGHNTVFWYRQTMMQGLELLAYFRNRAPLDDSGMPKDRFSAEMPDATLATLKIQPSEPRDSAVYFCASGFLRQGITGELFFGEGSRLTVL.

This clonotype was seen at least ten times. The V and J genes are TRBV7-2 and TRBJ1-4; the match to TRBD1 covers 7 bases. From germline, CDR1 is SGHTA and CDR2 FQGNSA. J lost 7 bases, V lost 1 base, and 6 bases had no gene match. CDR3 size: 15 residues. CDR3 sequence: CASSLGGQVFEKLFF. Written as DNA, the CDR3 is TGTGCCAGCAGCTTAGGAGGACAGGTTTTTGAAAAACTGTTTTTT.

CDR3 coding DNA: TGTGCCAGCAGCTTGGGGCTAGCGGCCCTCACGTATACGCAGTATTTT. Translation gives CASSLGLAALTYTQYF. The V call is TRBV5-6, the J call TRBJ2-3, with 7 bases identical to TRBD2. This CDR3 comprises 16 residues. Germline V lookup: CDR1 SGHDT, CDR2 YYEEEE. Germline trimming cut 0 bases from V and 7 bases from J; bases unmatched to any gene: 11.

This chain connects TRBV7-2 to TRBJ2-4; D not resolved. Trimming removed 2 bases at V and 1 base at J, with 15 bases between. Germline V gives CDR1 SGHTA, CDR2 FQGNSA. The CDR3 has 17 amino acids. The DNA of the CDR3 is TGTGCCAGCAGCTTAACAAAAGGATTGGGGGCCAAAAACATTCAGTACTTC. Protein product: CASSLTKGLGAKNIQYF.

This clonotype occurred many times. This chain joins TRBV7-2 and TRBJ1-2; 9 positions agree with TRBD1. CDR3 length equals 14 residues. Losses at the gene ends were 8 bases for V and 3 bases for J; bases not matched to a gene: 7. The germline V gene has CDR1 SGHTA and CDR2 FQGNSA. The CDR3 DNA follows: TGTGCCAGCGGCTCCACAGGGGGCTACTATGGCTACACCTTC. Amino acid sequence: CASGSTGGYYGYTF.

Ten or more counts support this clonotype. The gene calls are TRBV7-9 and TRBJ2-1; possibly TRBD2 for D (6 bases). The germline gives CDR1 SEHNR, CDR2 FQNEAQ (reference sequence). The CDR3 totals 15 residues. Trimming left V 1 base short and J 10 bases short, with 17 bases between. The CDR3 protein is CASSLGAVPAGEQFF. In nucleotides, the CDR3 is TGTGCCAGCAGCTTAGGAGCGGTGCCCGCGGGGGAGCAGTTCTTC.

This clonotype was seen ten or more times. The CDR3 bases are TGTGCCAGCAGCTTTGGTGGGGTTCCGCCTAGGGAGCAGTACTTC. It translates to CASSFGGVPPREQYF. The chain has TRBV7-6 and TRBJ2-7; unclear D gene. The CDR3 extends over 15 amino acids. V was pared by 3 bases and J by 7 bases, with 19 bases between. Per germline, CDR1 SGHVS and CDR2 FNYEAQ.

This clonotype turned up a few times. CDR3 sequence reads: CASSSSGAGTDTQYF. In DNA form, the CDR3 reads TGTGCCAGCAGCAGTAGCGGGGCGGGCACAGATACGCAGTATTTT. This sequence joins TRBV7-9 and TRBJ2-3; 8 bases fit TRBD2. The CDR3 is made up of 15 amino acids. CDR1 and CDR2 from the germline V gene are SEHNR and FQNEAQ (reference sequence). Germline trimming cut 5 bases from V and 1 base from J; bases unmatched to any gene: 5. Full variable domain (missing parts from reference TRBV7-9 and TRBJ2-3): DTGVSQNPRHKITKRGQNVTFRCDPISEHNRLYWYRQTLGQGPEFLTYFQNEAQLEKSRLLSDRFSAERPKGSFSTLEIQRTEQGDSAMYLCASSSSGAGTDTQYFGPGTRLTVL.

V is TRBV7-2 and J is TRBJ1-5; D is perhaps TRBD1 (6 bases). The CDR3 extends over 14 amino acids. V was trimmed by 5 bases and J by 5 bases, leaving 13 bases between them. From germline, CDR1 is SGHTA and CDR2 FQGNSA. CDR3 sequence (DNA): TGTGCCAGCAGCGCCGGGGCAGGGGATCAGCCCCAGCATTTT. It is translated as CASSAGAGDQPQHF.